The clone carrying this TCR beta chain has a count of ten or more. As yet, its antigen is unknown. The sample comes from a study of human T cells and chemical hapten exposure. Per the study methods: Samples contained a median of roughly 99,000 TCRs, with a range of roughly 23,224 to 700,000. TCRdb processed the RACE reads anew with MiXCR; each CDR3 protein has one entry. The V and J calls shown here were made by TCRdb, not taken from the authors' results. In the table there are fewer than 60,000 distinct CDR3 sequences, roughly 9.5% of which are singletons. V gave up 6 bases and J gave up 0 bases, with 12 bases separating them. This CDR3 is 14 amino acids long. Germline CDR1 and CDR2: DFQATT and SNEGSKA (reference sequence). Study-wide points: PT1 expanded TCR numbers tracked positively with patch test score.

The time point was: patch test 1, 2 weeks after DPC sensitization. Treatment indicated: therapeutic diphenylcyclopropenone sensitization with weekly scalp DPC. Only after blood had been drawn was each patch test applied. This clonotype was sampled from a woman aged 50 to 65 with alopecia areata. Some clones in this sample may be carry-over from other donors' samples. The chain recombines TRBV20-1 with TRBJ2-1; D may correspond to TRBD1 or TRBD2 (5 bases each). The input for sequencing was whole blood, taken in connection with sensitization to the hapten diphenylcyclopropenone (DPC). CDR3 loop: CSALGHSSYNEQFF. CDR3 sequence (DNA): TGCAGTGCACTAGGACACAGCTCCTACAATGAGCAGTTCTTC.